The rows below give T cell receptor beta chains drawn from one sample of a study of blood T cells in healthy people across ages. TCRdb processed the 5' RACE reads anew with MiXCR; each CDR3 protein has one entry. The sample shows 1,800,000 or so distinct CDR3 sequences, about two fifths of them seen only once. The sample was blood. The receptor source for this set is a human donor in good health. CDR3s include the opening cysteine and the closing phenylalanine or tryptophan. A D gene is named only where the DNA matches it firmly. Where a row states a size, it is once, few, many or the class of an expanded clone; other rows omit it.

V gene	D gene	clone size	J gene	CDR3 DNA	CDR3 protein
TRBV6-5	.	.	TRBJ2-3	TGTGCCAGCCAGGGGGGTCGGGTCACAGATACGCAGTATTTT	CASQGGRVTDTQYF
TRBV5-1	TRBD2	.	TRBJ2-5	TGCGCCAGCAGCTTACTAGCGGCTTTACAGGAGACCCAGTACTTC	CASSLLAALQETQYF
TRBV2	.	.	TRBJ2-1	TGTGCCAGCAGTGAAGATTCTAGCTCCTACAATGAGCAGTTCTTC	CASSEDSSSYNEQFF
TRBV5-6	TRBD1	.	TRBJ2-1	TGTGCCAGCAGCATACGGCCCAAGATGACAGGGGCGAAGTACAATGAGCAGTTCTTC	CASSIRPKMTGAKYNEQFF
TRBV7-2	TRBD1	.	TRBJ1-2	TGTGCCAGCAGACGATGGGACAGAGACGATTCTCCTGGCTACACCTTC	CASRRWDRDDSPGYTF
TRBV12-3/TRBV12-4	TRBD1	many	TRBJ1-4	TGTGCCAGCAGCTTGGGACAGCATAATGAAAAACTGTTTTTT	CASSLGQHNEKLFF
TRBV7-2	.	few	TRBJ2-3	TGTGCCAGCACCTATAACCTCCCAGATACGCAGTATTTT	CASTYNLPDTQYF
TRBV15	.	.	TRBJ1-1	TGTGCCACCAGGGACAGCTTGAACACTGAAGCTTTCTTT	CATRDSLNTEAFF
TRBV12-3/TRBV12-4	.	.	TRBJ2-7	TGTGCCAGCAGCCGGGGGCCCTCCTCCTCCTACGAGCAGTACTTC	CASSRGPSSSYEQYF
TRBV4-3	.	once	TRBJ1-1	TGCGCCAGCAGCCAAGACCCCGGACGGGAAATGAACACTGGAGCTTTCTTT	CASSQDPGREMNTGAFF
TRBV6-5	TRBD1	.	TRBJ1-1	TGTGCCAGCAGCGGACAGGGCGGGGGCACTGAAGCTTTCTTT	CASSGQGGGTEAFF
TRBV12-3/TRBV12-4	.	.	TRBJ1-3	TGTGCCAGCAGTTTGGGGAGCACCATATATTTT	CASSLGSTIYF
TRBV20-1	.	.	TRBJ2-7	TGCAGTGCTAGAGCAGGGTCCGAGCAGTACTTC	CSARAGSEQYF
TRBV7-2	.	.	TRBJ2-7	TGTGCCAGCAGCTTAGTGGTAAGGGGAAACTACGAGCAGTACTTC	CASSLVVRGNYEQYF
TRBV4-1	.	once	TRBJ2-4	TGCGCCAGCAGCCAGAGGGAGCAAAGCGGGTTTTCCGTCAGAGCCAAAAACATTCAGTACTTC	CASSQREQSGFSVRAKNIQYF
TRBV12-3/TRBV12-4	TRBD1	few	TRBJ1-4	TGTGCCAGCAGTCCCAGGAGGGTCAGGGGGGAAAATGAAAAACTGTTTTTT	CASSPRRVRGENEKLFF
TRBV28	.	.	TRBJ2-7	TGTGCCAGCAAATTACAGGGAACCTACGAGCAGTACTTC	CASKLQGTYEQYF
TRBV24-1	.	few	TRBJ1-4	TGTGCCACCAGTGATGGCCGGGGAAGAGGTGAAAAACTGTTTTTT	CATSDGRGRGEKLFF
TRBV7-9	TRBD1	many	TRBJ2-3	TGTGCCAGCAGCCCACGGGACAGGGAAGCAGATACGCAGTATTTT	CASSPRDREADTQYF
TRBV6-4	.	few	TRBJ2-3	TGTGCCAGCAGTGACCCTACCGACGGTACAGATACGCAGTATTTT	CASSDPTDGTDTQYF
TRBV9	TRBD1	once	TRBJ1-2	TGTGCCAGCAGCGTAGGACGACAGGGATACTATGGCTACACCTTC	CASSVGRQGYYGYTF
TRBV4-2	.	.	TRBJ1-5	TGTGCCAGCAGCCAAGAGGGCGAGGGCCAGCCCCAGCATTTT	CASSQEGEGQPQHF
TRBV4-3	.	.	TRBJ1-6	TGCGCCAGCAGCCAAGGAGCCCTGGACGAGACAGAGACATCCCTCCACTTT	CASSQGALDETETSLHF
TRBV11-2	.	.	TRBJ1-1	TGTGCCAGCAGCTTGAAAGGTCTAGTGCCCTCTGAAGCTTTCTTT	CASSLKGLVPSEAFF
TRBV9	TRBD2	.	TRBJ2-7	TGTGCCAGCAGCGTAGGCCTAGCGGGAGGGATATCCTACGAGCAGTACTTC	CASSVGLAGGISYEQYF
TRBV10-3	.	.	TRBJ1-1	TGTGCCATCAGTGACTTTGGTATCGCTGAAGCTTTCTTT	CAISDFGIAEAFF
TRBV2	.	few	TRBJ2-1	TGTGCCAGCAGGATTAGGTGGCTCGACAATGAGCAGTTCTTC	CASRIRWLDNEQFF
TRBV4-3	.	few	TRBJ2-7	TGCGCCAGCAGCCAATCAGGGAGCTCCTACGAGCAGTACTTC	CASSQSGSSYEQYF
TRBV10-3	.	few	TRBJ2-7	TGTGCCATCGCGGTCGGGGAGAGGACCTACGAGCAGTACTTC	CAIAVGERTYEQYF
TRBV29-1	.	.	TRBJ2-7	TGCAGCGTTGTAACCACAATCTTATCCTACGAGCAGTACTTC	CSVVTTILSYEQYF
TRBV12-3/TRBV12-4	.	.	TRBJ1-2	TGTGCCAGCAGTTTATCTTCTGGCTACACCTTC	CASSLSSGYTF
TRBV5-7	.	.	TRBJ2-3	TGTGCCACCAGTGGCCCAGACCCGTCCTGTTTGGATACGCAGTATTTT	CATSGPDPSCLDTQYF
TRBV15	.	few	TRBJ2-7	TGTGCCACCAGCAGGGGGGTTGGAGGTTCCTACGAGCAGTACTTC	CATSRGVGGSYEQYF
TRBV4-3	TRBD2	.	TRBJ2-4	TGCGCCAGCAGCCAAGGGGGACTAGCGGGAAACATTCAGTACTTC	CASSQGGLAGNIQYF
TRBV6-1	TRBD1	.	TRBJ1-1	TGTGCCAGCAGTGAAGGTGAGCACCGGGACAGGTTATCGAACACTGAAGCTTTCTTT	CASSEGEHRDRLSNTEAFF
TRBV20-1	.	.	TRBJ1-1	TGCAGTGCTAGACAGGGAATAAACACTGAAGCTTTCTTT	CSARQGINTEAFF
TRBV29-1	.	.	TRBJ1-2	TGCAGCGTCGACCTACAGGGATATGGCTACACCTTC	CSVDLQGYGYTF
TRBV6-2/TRBV6-3	.	.	TRBJ2-7	TGTGCCAGCAGTGGGGGGTTTAATAACGACGAGCAGTACTTC	CASSGGFNNDEQYF
TRBV5-1	.	few	TRBJ1-2	TGCGCCAGCAGCTTGGTGACAACTGATGGCTACACCTTC	CASSLVTTDGYTF